These 32 T cell receptor beta chains share one sample of origin, sequenced in a study of blood T cell repertoires in COVID-19. TCRdb's table, derived via immunoSEQ multiplex PCR, lists solely in-frame clones and lacks some. The sample carries 250,000 to 300,000 clones, around 78% recorded once. Sequences were obtained from peripheral blood. The receptors here all came from a man aged 55 to 69 who had recovered from COVID-19.

The chain employs TRBV3-1 (or the pseudogene TRBV3-2) and TRBJ1-6; TRBD1 is a possible D gene (5 bases). V dropped 0 bases and J dropped 9 bases, with 15 bases sitting between them. Per the germline V gene, CDR1 is LGHDT and CDR2 is YNNKEL (reference sequence). CDR3 size: 16 residues. The CDR3 nucleotides are TGTGCCAGCAGCCAAGATTTAGGGGACTGGGGTTCACCCCTCCACTTT. This codes for CASSQDLGDWGSPLHF.

The CDR3 DNA is TGTGCCAGCAGAGGGGGATATGGCTACACCTTC. As protein: CASRGGYGYTF. V and J are TRBV6-5 and TRBJ1-2; D is possibly TRBD1 (6 bases). This CDR3 has 11 amino acids. Germline-derived CDR1 and CDR2 are MNHEY and SVGAGI. Trimming removed 6 bases at V and 5 bases at J, with 7 bases between.

The CDR3 protein is CSVQGTPDSGNTIYF. CDR3 DNA: TGCAGCGTTCAGGGGACACCGGATTCTGGAAACACCATATATTTT. This chain links TRBV29-1 with TRBJ1-3; TRBD1 is a possible D gene (6 bases). Germline lookup yields CDR1 SQVTM and CDR2 ANQGSEA. V was pared by 5 bases and J by 1 base, with 15 bases between. The CDR3 totals 15 residues.

This clone was found once. The V gene is TRBV7-2, the J gene TRBJ2-1; 10 bases map to TRBD2. The CDR3 consists of 15 residues. Germline CDR1 SGHTA, CDR2 FQGNSA. With V trimmed by 1 base and J by 7 bases, 4 bases remained unmatched. The chain's CDR3 is CASSLEGTSVNEQFF. In DNA, the CDR3 is TGTGCCAGCAGCTTAGAAGGGACTAGCGTGAATGAGCAGTTCTTC.

This sequence joins TRBV24-1 and TRBJ2-1; D is perhaps TRBD2 (5 bases). The germline V and J ends were trimmed by 5 bases and 3 bases, with 13 bases remaining between them. Germline V lookup: CDR1 KGHDR, CDR2 SFDVKD. This CDR3 has 15 amino acids. The CDR3 DNA reads as TGTGCCACCAGTGTCGTCCGGGGTAACTACAATGAGCAGTTCTTC. This translates into CATSVVRGNYNEQFF.

This chain joins TRBV12-3 or TRBV12-4 and TRBJ1-5; D possibly corresponds to TRBD1 (6 bases). The CDR3 is made up of 12 amino acids. Trimming took 6 bases from V and 7 from J, leaving 10 bases between them. The CDR3 region is CASRLTGQPQHF. The CDR3 DNA reads as TGTGCCAGCAGGCTGACAGGCCAGCCCCAGCATTTT.

This clone was seen only once. The V gene is TRBV29-1, the J gene TRBJ2-1, with TRBD2 matching over 7 bases. From germline, CDR1 is SQVTM and CDR2 ANQGSEA. The CDR3 contains 17 residues. The trim removed 4 bases at V and 2 bases at J, leaving 14 bases unmatched. The CDR3 loop is CSVGPMGGRPAYNEQFF. DNA of the CDR3: TGCAGCGTTGGACCGATGGGGGGGAGACCAGCCTACAATGAGCAGTTCTTC.

This rearrangement joins TRBV7-8 to TRBJ2-7, with 14 bases that match TRBD2. The V segment lost 0 bases and the J segment 3 bases; nucleotides outside the gene matches: 10. Germline CDR1 reads SGHVS; CDR2 reads FQNEAQ. The CDR3 covers 19 residues. The CDR3 DNA reads TGTGCCAGCAGCTTAGCGGAACCGGGACTAGCGGGAGCTGTCTACGAGCAGTACTTC. Translating it yields CASSLAEPGLAGAVYEQYF.

This clone showed up just a few times. This rearrangement joins TRBV7-2 to TRBJ2-5; D remains unclear. V lost 5 bases, J lost 4 bases, and 23 bases lay in between. The germline gives CDR1 SGHTA, CDR2 FQGNSA. The CDR3 sequence is 17 residues long. DNA for the CDR3: TGTGCCAGCAGCAAACACCCGCGAGGCGGCCTGGGAGAGACCCAGTACTTC. Its protein is CASSKHPRGGLGETQYF.

This clone was observed a single time. The chain uses TRBV12-1 and TRBJ1-1; the DNA was not used to check the table's D call, TRBD1. TRBV12-1 represents a pseudogene. The CDR3 spans 12 residues. DNA for the CDR3: TGTGCCAGCAGCCTAGACAGGCGTGAAGCTTTCTTT. Its protein is CASSLDRREAFF.

This clone has only one observation. V usage is TRBV7-6 and J usage is TRBJ1-2; D unresolved. Looked up from germline, CDR1 is SGHVS and CDR2 is FNYEAQ. The CDR3 is made up of 18 amino acids. V lost 0 bases and J 8 bases, leaving 25 bases between the germline ends. The CDR3 sequence is CASSLAPALGVGLSGYTF. CDR3 nucleotide sequence: TGTGCCAGCAGCTTAGCGCCTGCCCTTGGTGTCGGTCTATCGGGCTACACCTTC.

This chain joins TRBV20-1 and TRBJ1-2; D is possibly TRBD1 (5 bases). This CDR3 region has 10 residues. V lost 2 bases, J lost 7 bases, and 5 bases lay in between. CDR1 is DFQATT and CDR2 is SNEGSKA in the germline V gene (reference sequence). The CDR3 reads CSARRGGYTF. The CDR3 coding sequence is TGCAGTGCTAGAAGGGGTGGCTACACCTTC.

V gene TRBV6-6 combines with J gene TRBJ1-2; D gene unclear. This CDR3 region has 12 residues. Trimming removed 1 base at V and 6 bases at J, with 6 bases between. Per the germline V gene, CDR1 is MNHNY and CDR2 is SVGAGI (reference sequence). DNA for the CDR3: TGTGCCAGCAGTTACTGGGCAGATGGCTACACCTTC. Amino acids: CASSYWADGYTF.

The chain links TRBV19 to TRBJ2-2, with TRBD2 identical over 8 bases. The CDR3 is 17 amino acids. The J segment lost 2 bases and the V segment lost 3 bases, leaving 8 bases of the junction unmatched. CDR1 and CDR2 from the germline V gene are LNHDA and SQIVND (reference sequence). The CDR3 nucleotides read TGTGCCAGTAGTATTGCCGCGGGGGGCCCCAACACCGGGGAGCTGTTTTTT. Its protein is CASSIAAGGPNTGELFF.

The chain recombines TRBV5-8 with TRBJ2-1; D may be TRBD1 (5 bases). CDR3 length equals 14 residues. The germline V gene encodes CDR1 SGHTS and CDR2 YDEGEE. The V end was cut by 2 bases, the J end by 0 bases, with 6 bases between. CDR3 protein: CASSFDSSYNEQFF. CDR3 DNA: TGTGCCAGCAGCTTTGACAGCTCCTACAATGAGCAGTTCTTC. Filled out from reference TRBV5-8 and TRBJ2-1, the complete variable domain reads EAGVTQSPTHLIKTRGQQATLRCSPISGHTSVYWYQQALGLGLQFLLWYDEGEERNRGNFPPRFSGRQFPNYSSELNVNALELEDSALYLCASSFDSSYNEQFFGPGTRLTVL.

This clone was seen more than once but under ten times. For the CDR3, the DNA is TGTGCCAGCAGCTTGCCCGTCGGGGGTTGGACTGAAGCTTTCTTT. Amino acids: CASSLPVGGWTEAFF. This chain connects TRBV7-9 to TRBJ1-1; TRBD1 is a possible D gene (5 bases). The V end was cut by 3 bases, the J end by 5 bases, with 16 bases between. This CDR3 is built from 15 residues. From germline, CDR1 is SEHNR and CDR2 FQNEAQ (reference sequence). Variable domain in full (rest from reference TRBV7-9 and TRBJ1-1): DTGVSQNPRHKITKRGQNVTFRCDPISEHNRLYWYRQTLGQGPEFLTYFQNEAQLEKSRLLSDRFSAERPKGSFSTLEIQRTEQGDSAMYLCASSLPVGGWTEAFFGQGTRLTVV.

The chain employs TRBV11-2 and TRBJ2-7, with 9 bases lining up with TRBD2. The J segment lost 7 bases and the V segment lost 3 bases, leaving 10 bases of the junction unmatched. CDR3 length: 15 amino acids. Germline V lookup: CDR1 SGHAT, CDR2 FQNNGV. The CDR3 loop is CASSFNSGSPGEQYF. The CDR3 DNA is TGTGCCAGCAGCTTTAATAGCGGGAGTCCAGGGGAGCAGTACTTC. Looking up the rest from reference TRBV11-2 and TRBJ2-7 gives the full variable domain: EAGVAQSPRYKIIEKRQSVAFWCNPISGHATLYWYQQILGQGPKLLIQFQNNGVVDDSQLPKDRFSAERLKGVDSTLKIQPAKLEDSAVYLCASSFNSGSPGEQYFGPGTRLTVT.

The V gene is TRBV28, the J gene TRBJ1-4; no clear D. The CDR3 is 14 amino acids. Trimming took off 3 bases at V and 7 bases at J, with 12 bases between the two ends. Germline CDR1 is MDHEN and CDR2 is SYDVKM. The CDR3 coding sequence is TGTGCCAGCAGTTTGAGGCAGAGTCGTGAAAAACTGTTTTTT. Residues: CASSLRQSREKLFF.

The chain carries TRBV5-4 and TRBJ2-5; a possible D gene is TRBD1 (6 bases). V was pared by 1 base and J by 5 bases, with 12 bases between. The CDR3 covers 14 residues. Germline CDR1 is SGHNT and CDR2 is YYREEE (reference sequence). CDR3 nucleotides: TGTGCCAGCAGCTTGAAACAGGGTCCGGAGACCCAGTACTTC. Its translation: CASSLKQGPETQYF.

The V gene is TRBV5-8, the J gene TRBJ2-2; 10 bases align to TRBD1. This CDR3 region has 16 residues. Germline CDR1 and CDR2: SGHTS and YDEGEE. V dropped 7 bases and J dropped 4; count of bases not matched to a gene: 10. CDR3 region: CASRRGTGDVTGELFF. The CDR3 DNA follows: TGTGCCAGCCGGAGAGGGACAGGGGATGTCACCGGGGAGCTGTTTTTT.

The rearrangement uses TRBV14 and TRBJ2-5, with 9 bases identical to TRBD2. The J segment lost 4 bases and the V segment lost 0 bases, leaving 9 bases of the junction unmatched. This CDR3 spans 17 amino acids. CDR1 and CDR2 (germline): SGHDN, FVKESK. CDR3: CASSQDRAGGRRETQYF. CDR3 DNA sequence: TGTGCCAGCAGCCAAGATCGGGCGGGGGGGCGCAGAGAGACCCAGTACTTC. The full variable domain, rest sourced from reference TRBV14 and TRBJ2-5, is EAGVTQFPSHSVIEKGQTVTLRCDPISGHDNLYWYRRVMGKEIKFLLHFVKESKQDESGMPNNRFLAERTGGTYSTLKVQPAELEDSGVYFCASSQDRAGGRRETQYFGPGTRLLVL.

This clone was seen only once. The chain has TRBV19 and TRBJ2-1; the match to TRBD1 covers 7 bases. Germline V gene sequence: CDR1 LNHDA, CDR2 SQIVND (reference sequence). After removal of 5 bases from V and 5 bases from J, the junction contained 6 bases not matched to a gene. This CDR3 spans 14 amino acids. The CDR3 nucleotides are TGTGCCAGTAGTCCCCGACAGGGAGACAATGAGCAGTTCTTC. Its protein is CASSPRQGDNEQFF.

The chain recombines TRBV25-1 with TRBJ1-1, with 7 bases matching TRBD1. The CDR3 is 13 residues long. V shed 9 bases and J 2 bases; nucleotides not matched to a gene: 6. Germline CDR1 is MGHDK and CDR2 is SYGVNS. The CDR3 protein is CASQGVGNTEAFF. Written as DNA, the CDR3 is TGTGCCAGTCAGGGGGTGGGAAACACTGAAGCTTTCTTT.

This chain connects TRBV6-5 to TRBJ2-7; 8 positions match TRBD1. Losses at the gene ends were 5 bases for V and 6 bases for J; bases not matched to a gene: 6. This CDR3 has 13 amino acids. The germline gives CDR1 MNHEY, CDR2 SVGAGI. The CDR3 DNA reads TGTGCCAGCAGTAACGGACAGGGCGGCGAGCAGTACTTC. This codes for CASSNGQGGEQYF.

V and J are TRBV5-1 and TRBJ2-4, with 7 bases that match TRBD2. CDR1 is SGHRS and CDR2 is YFSETQ in the germline V gene. The CDR3 consists of 16 residues. V lost 0 bases and J lost 5; bases outside the gene matches: 8. The CDR3: CASSLAGGRAENIQYF. The CDR3 DNA reads TGCGCCAGCAGCTTGGCCGGGGGGAGGGCCGAAAACATTCAGTACTTC.

Of note for this clone: Additional DNA sequences in this sample encode the identical CDR3. The V and J genes are TRBV19 and TRBJ2-2; TRBD2 aligns across 12 bases. Germline V gives CDR1 LNHDA, CDR2 SQIVND (reference sequence). CDR3 length: 16 amino acids. J was trimmed by 4 bases and V by 6 bases; bases with no gene match: 6. Here the CDR3 reads CASRPLAGGPTGELFF. The CDR3 nucleotides read TGTGCCAGTAGACCTCTAGCGGGAGGGCCCACCGGGGAGCTGTTTTTT.

The V call is TRBV18, the J call TRBJ1-1, with D possibly being TRBD1 (5 bases). Per the germline V gene, CDR1 is KGHSH and CDR2 is LQKENI. This CDR3 region has 15 residues. V was pared by 4 bases and J by 4 bases, with 16 bases between. The CDR3 protein is CASSLKAAGGTEAFF. CDR3 DNA sequence: TGTGCCAGCTCACTCAAAGCGGCGGGGGGCACTGAAGCTTTCTTT.

Written as DNA, the CDR3 is TGTGCCAGTGAAACAGGGTACGCCAGGCAGCCCCAGCATTTT. Translation gives CASETGYARQPQHF. V and J are TRBV6-5 and TRBJ1-5; possibly TRBD1 for D (6 bases). Deletions cut 9 bases from V and 7 bases from J, with 19 bases between. The germline gives CDR1 MNHEY, CDR2 SVGAGI. The CDR3 spans 14 residues.

This rearrangement joins TRBV6-5 to TRBJ2-7; the D is unclear. The V and J ends lost 7 bases and 2 bases respectively, with 9 bases between them. In germline, CDR1 is MNHEY, CDR2 SVGAGI. The CDR3 has 12 amino acids. CDR3 nucleotides: TGTGCCAGCATAGAGGAAACCTACGAGCAGTACTTC. Its protein product is CASIEETYEQYF.

V gene TRBV27 combines with J gene TRBJ2-1, with D perhaps TRBD1 (6 bases). V was clipped by 6 bases and J by 8 bases, with 14 bases between them. Germline lookup yields CDR1 MNHEY and CDR2 SMNVEV (reference sequence). CDR3 length: 13 amino acids. CDR3 residues: CASRQRGGDEQFF. The CDR3 region has the DNA TGTGCCAGCAGACAACGAGGGGGAGATGAGCAGTTCTTC.

This rearrangement joins TRBV30 to TRBJ2-7; D call uncertain. The germline V gene encodes CDR1 GTSNPN and CDR2 SVGIG (reference sequence). Deletions cut 0 bases from V and 3 bases from J, with 6 bases between. This CDR3 spans 12 amino acids. The CDR3 spells CAWSVTVYEQYF. In DNA, the CDR3 is TGTGCCTGGAGTGTAACTGTCTACGAGCAGTACTTC.

The chain has TRBV11-2 and TRBJ1-1; a possible D gene is TRBD1 (5 bases). This CDR3 comprises 14 residues. With 5 bases removed from V and 2 bases from J, the gap between germline ends came to 12 bases. Germline loops: CDR1 SGHAT, CDR2 FQNNGV. CDR3 loop: CASSQWTPNTEAFF. The CDR3 nucleotides read TGTGCCAGCAGCCAGTGGACACCCAACACTGAAGCTTTCTTT.